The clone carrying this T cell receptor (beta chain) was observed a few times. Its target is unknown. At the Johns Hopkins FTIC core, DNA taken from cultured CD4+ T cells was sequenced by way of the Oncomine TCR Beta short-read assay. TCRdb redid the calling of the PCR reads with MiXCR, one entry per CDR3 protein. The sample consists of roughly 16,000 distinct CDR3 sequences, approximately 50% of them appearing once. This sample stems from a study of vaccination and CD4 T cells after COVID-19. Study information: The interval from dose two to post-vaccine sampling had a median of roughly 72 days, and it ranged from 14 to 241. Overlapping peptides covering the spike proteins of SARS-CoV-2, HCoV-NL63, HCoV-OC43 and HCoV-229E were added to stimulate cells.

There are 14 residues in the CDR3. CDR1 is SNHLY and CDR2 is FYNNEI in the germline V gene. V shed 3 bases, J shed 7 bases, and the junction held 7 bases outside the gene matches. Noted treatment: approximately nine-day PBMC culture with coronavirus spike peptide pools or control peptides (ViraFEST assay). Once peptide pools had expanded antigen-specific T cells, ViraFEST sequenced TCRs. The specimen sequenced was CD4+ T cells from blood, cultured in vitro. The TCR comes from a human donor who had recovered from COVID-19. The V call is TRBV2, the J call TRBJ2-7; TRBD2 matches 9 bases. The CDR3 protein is CASSEISGRGEQYF. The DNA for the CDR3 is TGTGCCAGCAGTGAGATTAGCGGGAGAGGTGAGCAGTACTTC.